This record concerns one T cell receptor beta chain sequence. This sample was taken from a study of T cell changes during pregnancy in multiple sclerosis. Using immunoSEQ multiplex PCR, the repertoire was profiled, and TCRdb retains in-frame clones only, with some absent. This table holds 70,000 to 95,000 clones, roughly 93% found once. The ends were cut back, 7 bases at V and 0 bases at J, with 11 bases in the middle. Germline V gene sequence: CDR1 SQVTM, CDR2 ANQGSEA. The CDR3 runs 13 residues. This TCR was sampled from a female donor with multiple sclerosis, enrolled in a pregnancy study. The sequences come from peripheral blood, collected in the second trimester of pregnancy. This sequence joins TRBV29-1 and TRBJ2-3; possibly TRBD2 for D (6 bases). DNA for the CDR3: TGCAGCGCAAAAGGGACTAGCACAGATACGCAGTATTTT. Its protein is CSAKGTSTDTQYF.